This passage covers 5 T cell receptor beta chains from one sample sequenced in a study of spatial heterogeneity in lung cancer. Study-wide results and caveats: Counts that tracked tumor mutation counts were those of expanded intratumoral alpha and beta TCRs.

These receptors are not linked to any known antigen. The time point here: sample taken at primary tumor resection. TCRdb itself ran the 5' RACE reads through MiXCR, one entry per CDR3 protein. The table shows approximately 7,600 distinct CDR3 sequences, with approximately 17% occurring only once. This sample comprised lung tumor tissue, obtained at surgery. The receptors come from a female donor with early-stage non-small cell lung cancer.

The CDR3 DNA is TGTGCCAGCGGCAAACAGGGGGCTTATAATTCACCCCTCCACTTT. Its translation: CASGKQGAYNSPLHF. The chain uses TRBV27 and TRBJ1-6; 9 positions match TRBD1. This CDR3 contains 15 residues. Germline V lookup: CDR1 MNHEY, CDR2 SMNVEV (reference sequence). J was trimmed by 4 bases and V by 8 bases; bases with no gene match: 6.

The V gene is TRBV5-1, the J gene TRBJ2-7; no reliable D call. The CDR3 runs to 13 residues. V was trimmed by 4 bases and J by 4 bases, leaving 12 bases between them. In germline, CDR1 is SGHRS, CDR2 YFSETQ. The CDR3 coding sequence is TGCGCCAGCAGCGGAACCGTAGGTTACGAGCAGTACTTC. Amino acids: CASSGTVGYEQYF.

The DNA of the CDR3 is TGTGCCAGCTCACCACTTCCGGGACACTTAAGGGCTGAAAAACTGTTTTTT. It translates to CASSPLPGHLRAEKLFF. The gene calls are TRBV18 and TRBJ1-4; D may be TRBD1 (6 bases). Trimming shortened V by 1 base and J by 7 bases, and 19 bases separated the two germline ends. There are 17 residues in the CDR3. Germline loops: CDR1 KGHSH, CDR2 LQKENI.

Within the sample, this clonotype is medium-sized (0.01 to 0.1%). V gene TRBV9 combines with J gene TRBJ1-5; 10 bases line up with TRBD1. Germline-derived CDR1 and CDR2 are SGDLS and YYNGEE. CDR3 length equals 16 residues. Trimming took 5 bases from V and 3 from J; bases not matched to a gene: 8. The CDR3 spells CASRLTGGEYNQPQHF. The CDR3 coding sequence is TGTGCCAGCAGGCTGACAGGGGGCGAATACAATCAGCCCCAGCATTTT.

V is TRBV29-1 and J is TRBJ2-2; no clear D. V was trimmed by 7 bases and J by 4 bases, leaving 10 bases between them. The CDR3 is 12 amino acids. The germline CDR1 and CDR2 sequences are SQVTM and ANQGSEA. The CDR3 protein is CSAMTGTGELFF. In DNA form, the CDR3 reads TGCAGCGCCATGACCGGCACCGGGGAGCTGTTTTTT.